The 30 T cell receptor beta chains below come from one sample, sequenced in a study of blood T cell repertoires in COVID-19. Assay: immunoSEQ multiplex PCR; the TCRdb copy retains only in-frame clones and omits some. The table includes over 200,000 clones, approximately 84% detected once. The specimen was peripheral blood. All receptors derive from a woman aged 45 to 65 with active or convalescent COVID-19.

J is TRBJ1-6 and V is TRBV3-1 (or the pseudogene TRBV3-2); TRBD1 is a possible D gene (6 bases). The CDR3 has 13 amino acids. V was clipped by 7 bases and J by 7 bases, with 11 bases between them. CDR1 and CDR2 from the germline V gene are LGHDT and YNNKEL (reference sequence). In nucleotides, the CDR3 is TGTGCCAGCAATACAGGGCGCAATTCACCCCTCCACTTT. Its translation is CASNTGRNSPLHF.

The V call is TRBV7-3, the J call TRBJ2-3; 7 bases fit TRBD2. J gave up 4 bases and V 5 bases, and 3 bases lay outside the gene matches. CDR1 SGHTA and CDR2 FQGTGA come from the germline V gene. The length of the CDR3 is 13 residues. CDR3 residues: CASSRGGADTQYF. For the CDR3, the DNA is TGTGCCAGCAGCCGGGGAGGGGCAGATACGCAGTATTTT.

The rearrangement joins TRBV5-1 to TRBJ2-7, with 9 positions matching TRBD1. Trimming took 4 bases from V and 2 from J; bases not matched to a gene: 7. Germline CDR1 is SGHRS and CDR2 is YFSETQ. The CDR3 is 15 residues long. The CDR3 DNA follows: TGCGCCAGCAGCCCCGGGACAGGGACACCCTACGAGCAGTACTTC. It yields the protein CASSPGTGTPYEQYF.

The chain combines TRBV10-1 with TRBJ1-1; TRBD1 might be the D (5 bases). The CDR3 contains 14 residues. Germline lookup yields CDR1 WNHNN and CDR2 SYGVQD (reference sequence). V shed 6 bases and J shed 3 bases, with 14 bases lying between them. The CDR3 loop reads CASSPRGKDTEAFF. The CDR3, as DNA: TGCGCCAGCAGCCCTAGGGGTAAAGACACTGAAGCTTTCTTT.

The table lists this clone with a count of one. The V and J genes are TRBV5-1 and TRBJ1-5; 9 bases are shared with TRBD1. Germline CDR1 reads SGHRS; CDR2 reads YFSETQ. The CDR3 length is 14 residues. V trimming: 4 bases; J trimming: 7 bases; junction bases outside the gene matches: 6. CDR3 coding DNA: TGCGCCAGCAGCCGGACAGGGGCGGAACAGCCCCAGCATTTT. Encoded protein: CASSRTGAEQPQHF.

This clone showed up just once. The CDR3: CAWNPGRATGDEKLFF. In DNA, the CDR3 is TGTGCCTGGAATCCGGGCCGGGCCACGGGAGACGAAAAACTGTTTTTT. This chain links TRBV30 with TRBJ1-4; unclear D gene. V was trimmed by 4 bases and J by 8 bases, leaving 23 bases between them. The CDR3 runs 16 residues. Germline V gene data show CDR1 as GTSNPN and CDR2 as SVGIG (reference sequence).

The chain is built from TRBV7-9 and TRBJ1-6; D remains unclear. This CDR3 has 15 residues. CDR1 is SEHNR and CDR2 is FQNEAQ in the germline V gene (reference sequence). The ends were cut back, 7 bases at V and 5 bases at J, with 15 bases in the middle. The CDR3 nucleotides read TGTGCCAGCACCGATATCCAGGTAAATAATTCACCCCTCCACTTT. Translated: CASTDIQVNNSPLHF. Full variable domain (remainder filled in from reference TRBV7-9 and TRBJ1-6): DTGVSQNPRHKITKRGQNVTFRCDPISEHNRLYWYRQTLGQGPEFLTYFQNEAQLEKSRLLSDRFSAERPKGSFSTLEIQRTEQGDSAMYLCASTDIQVNNSPLHFGNGTRLTVT.

As DNA, the CDR3 is TGTGCCATCAGGAGCTCCGGGACAGGGGATTCACCCCTCCACTTT. Translation: CAIRSSGTGDSPLHF. The chain is built from TRBV28 and TRBJ1-6, with TRBD1 matching 10 bases. Germline loops: CDR1 MDHEN, CDR2 SYDVKM. Trimming cost V 10 bases and J 8 bases; bases outside gene matches: 11. This CDR3 contains 15 residues.

In nucleotides, the CDR3 is TGTGCCAGCAGGGCCCCGGGGGGCAATCAGCCCCAGCATTTT. Amino acids: CASRAPGGNQPQHF. The V call is TRBV28, the J call TRBJ1-5; weak D call: TRBD1 (5 bases). V lost 6 bases and J lost 2, with 11 bases in between. Germline CDR1 reads MDHEN; CDR2 reads SYDVKM. The CDR3 is made up of 14 amino acids.

The J gene is TRBJ1-1, the V gene TRBV20-1, with 8 bases that match TRBD1. The CDR3 extends over 12 amino acids. The V gene's germline CDR1 is DFQATT and CDR2 SNEGSKA (reference sequence). V shed 3 bases, J shed 10 bases, and the junction held 7 bases outside the gene matches. As DNA, the CDR3 is TGCAGTGCTAGTCGGGACAGGAGGGGAGCTTTCTTT. Amino acid sequence: CSASRDRRGAFF.

There are a few counts of this clone. The chain recombines TRBV6-1 with TRBJ2-1, with D uncertain. The CDR3 contains 14 residues. CDR1 is MNHNS and CDR2 is SASEGT in the germline V gene. Trimming removed 3 bases at V and 4 bases at J, with 10 bases between. CDR3 amino acids: CASSDRRRYNEQFF. CDR3 DNA: TGTGCCAGCAGTGACCGGAGACGGTACAATGAGCAGTTCTTC.

This clone was seen only a few times. This chain connects TRBV19 to TRBJ1-5, with 9 bases identical to TRBD1. This CDR3 contains 17 residues. J lost 9 bases, V lost 5 bases, and 17 bases had no gene match. In germline, CDR1 is LNHDA, CDR2 SQIVND (reference sequence). CDR3 loop: CASSAWAHRGLSGPQHF. The CDR3 coding sequence is TGTGCCAGTAGTGCCTGGGCCCACAGGGGGCTGAGCGGGCCCCAGCATTTT. The full variable domain, completed using reference TRBV19 and TRBJ1-5, is DGGITQSPKYLFRKEGQNVTLSCEQNLNHDAMYWYRQDPGQGLRLIYYSQIVNDFQKGDIAEGYSVSREKKESFPLTVTSAQKNPTAFYLCASSAWAHRGLSGPQHFGDGTRLSIL.

V is TRBV5-1 and J is TRBJ1-2; the match to TRBD1 covers 10 bases. The CDR3 extends over 16 amino acids. Germline V gene lookup returns CDR1 SGHRS and CDR2 YFSETQ. V shed 7 bases, J shed 4 bases, and the junction held 13 bases outside the gene matches. The CDR3 DNA is TGCGCCAGCCAATTGTTTCCGGGACAGGGGACCTATGGCTACACCTTC. Protein: CASQLFPGQGTYGYTF.

This clone was recorded many times. The rearrangement joins TRBV6-6 to TRBJ2-7, with D perhaps TRBD2 (6 bases). Germline-derived CDR1 and CDR2 are MNHNY and SVGAGI (reference sequence). There are 15 residues in the CDR3. Trimming left V 1 base short and J 1 base short, with 11 bases between. The CDR3 region is CASSYWGERSYEQYF. The CDR3 bases are TGTGCCAGCAGTTACTGGGGGGAGCGGTCCTACGAGCAGTACTTC.

This chain links TRBV6-6 with TRBJ1-3; D may be TRBD1 (6 bases). CDR1 and CDR2 from the germline V gene are MNHNY and SVGAGI (reference sequence). The CDR3 has 15 residues. V lost 7 bases and J 4 bases, leaving 17 bases between the germline ends. CDR3 sequence (DNA): TGTGCCAGCAAAAAAGGGGGAACCCCCGGAAACACCATATATTTT. This sequence encodes CASKKGGTPGNTIYF.

This clone was seen just once. The chain employs TRBV6-1 and TRBJ1-6; D is undetermined. V was trimmed by 4 bases and J by 1 base, leaving 11 bases between them. Per the germline V gene, CDR1 is MNHNS and CDR2 is SASEGT. This CDR3 region has 16 residues. In DNA, the CDR3 is TGTGCCAGCAGTGGTTTGGGGAGGTCCTATAATTCACCCCTCCACTTT. The encoded protein is CASSGLGRSYNSPLHF.

This clone was seen only once. The gene calls are TRBV6-1 and TRBJ1-1; perhaps TRBD1 as D (5 bases). This CDR3 is built from 14 residues. Germline CDR1 reads MNHNS; CDR2 reads SASEGT. Trimming took 2 bases from V and 6 from J, leaving 13 bases between them. CDR3 DNA sequence: TGTGCCAGCAGTGAATCGTCCGGGGGGGCTGAAGCTTTCTTT. The encoded protein is CASSESSGGAEAFF.

The chain carries TRBV5-6 and TRBJ2-7; 9 bases are a match to TRBD2. This CDR3 is built from 15 residues. The ends lost 7 bases at V and 6 bases at J; junction bases unmatched: 14. Germline loops: CDR1 SGHDT, CDR2 YYEEEE. CDR3 protein: CASARRPSGVSEQYF. CDR3 bases: TGTGCCAGCGCCAGGAGGCCTAGCGGGGTAAGCGAGCAGTACTTC.

This rearrangement joins TRBV18 to TRBJ1-2; 8 nucleotides line up with TRBD1. The CDR3 spans 15 residues. V gave up 5 bases and J gave up 5 bases; unmatched junction bases: 10. In germline, CDR1 is KGHSH, CDR2 LQKENI. In nucleotides, the CDR3 is TGTGCCAGCTCATCCCTGGACAGGGAAGGGTATGGCTACACCTTC. This encodes CASSSLDREGYGYTF.

The V gene is TRBV30, the J gene TRBJ1-5; D is undetermined. Germline assignment: CDR1 GTSNPN and CDR2 SVGIG (reference sequence). This CDR3 contains 14 residues. The ends were cut back, 2 bases at V and 6 bases at J, with 14 bases in the middle. The CDR3 sequence: CAWSSIDQAQPQHF. In nucleotides, the CDR3 is TGTGCCTGGAGTTCCATAGATCAGGCTCAGCCCCAGCATTTT. Full variable domain (missing parts from reference TRBV30 and TRBJ1-5): SQTIHQWPATLVQPVGSPLSLECTVEGTSNPNLYWYRQAAGRGLQLLFYSVGIGQISSEVPQNLSASRPQDRQFILSSKKLLLSDSGFYLCAWSSIDQAQPQHFGDGTRLSIL.

The J gene is TRBJ2-2, the V gene TRBV28; TRBD2 matches at 8 bases. Trimming cost V 4 bases and J 5 bases; bases outside gene matches: 6. The CDR3 sequence is 15 residues long. Germline CDR1 reads MDHEN; CDR2 reads SYDVKM. In nucleotides, the CDR3 is TGTGCCAGCAGTTACGGGACTAGGGGGACCGGGGAGCTGTTTTTT. This encodes CASSYGTRGTGELFF.

The CDR3 sequence is CASRTGTVSGYTF. Written as DNA, the CDR3 is TGTGCCAGCAGGACCGGGACAGTCTCTGGCTACACCTTC. The J gene is TRBJ1-2, the V gene TRBV28; TRBD1 aligns across 7 bases. V trimming: 6 bases; J trimming: 7 bases; junction bases outside the gene matches: 8. This CDR3 comprises 13 residues. Germline-derived CDR1 and CDR2 are MDHEN and SYDVKM.

V and J are TRBV5-1 and TRBJ2-1, with 9 bases identical to TRBD2. V lost 2 bases to trimming and J lost 2 bases; unmatched junction nucleotides: 2. This CDR3 has 15 amino acids. The germline CDR1 and CDR2 sequences are SGHRS and YFSETQ. Written as DNA, the CDR3 is TGCGCCAGCAGCTTTCTAGCGGGGACCTACAATGAGCAGTTCTTC. It is translated as CASSFLAGTYNEQFF. The full variable domain, rest sourced from reference TRBV5-1 and TRBJ2-1, is KAGVTQTPRYLIKTRGQQVTLSCSPISGHRSVSWYQQTPGQGLQFLFEYFSETQRNKGNFPGRFSGRQFSNSRSEMNVSTLELGDSALYLCASSFLAGTYNEQFFGPGTRLTVL.

This sequence joins TRBV7-8 and TRBJ2-7; 7 bases map to TRBD1. CDR3 length: 14 residues. V was pared by 5 bases and J by 3 bases, with 7 bases of the junction left unmatched. The germline CDR1 and CDR2 sequences are SGHVS and FQNEAQ. The CDR3 region is CASSAIRGNYEQYV. The DNA of the CDR3 is TGTGCCAGCAGCGCGATCAGGGGGAACTACGAGCAGTACGTC.

J is TRBJ2-3 and V is TRBV7-3; 7 bases are a match to TRBD1. Germline assignment: CDR1 SGHTA and CDR2 FQGTGA. The junction had 9 bases not matched to a gene; V was cut back by 5 bases and J by 4 bases. This CDR3 comprises 15 residues. The CDR3 DNA reads as TGTGCCAGCAGCCGGGTCGGGCAGGGGGCAGATACGCAGTATTTT. Its protein product is CASSRVGQGADTQYF.

A note on this clone: This sample includes further DNA sequences coding for the same CDR3. The genes are TRBV2 and TRBJ1-1, with 7 bases fitting TRBD1. This CDR3 contains 13 residues. V gave up 5 bases and J gave up 3 bases; unmatched junction bases: 3. CDR1 is SNHLY, CDR2 FYNNEI, per germline. DNA for the CDR3: TGTGCCAGCAGTCGAGGGGGCGACACTGAAGCTTTCTTT. It specifies CASSRGGDTEAFF.

V usage is TRBV7-9 and J usage is TRBJ1-2, with D possibly being TRBD1 (5 bases). CDR3 length: 12 residues. Trimming took off 8 bases at V and 4 bases at J, with 11 bases between the two ends. CDR1 and CDR2 (germline): SEHNR, FQNEAQ (reference sequence). DNA for the CDR3: TGTGCCAGCGGTGGGGGGTCCTATGGCTACACCTTC. It is translated as CASGGGSYGYTF.

A single count supports this clone. The V call is TRBV24-1, the J call TRBJ2-1; weak D call: TRBD2 (5 bases). V lost 4 bases to trimming and J lost 0 bases, with 12 bases between them. The CDR3 runs to 16 residues. Germline V gene data show CDR1 as KGHDR and CDR2 as SFDVKD. Here the CDR3 reads CATSDLEASSYNEQFF. Written as DNA, the CDR3 is TGTGCCACCAGTGACCTGGAGGCCTCCTCCTACAATGAGCAGTTCTTC.

This chain connects TRBV19 to TRBJ1-4; TRBD1 aligns across 8 bases. J was trimmed by 8 bases and V by 3 bases; bases with no gene match: 11. Germline-derived CDR1 and CDR2 are LNHDA and SQIVND (reference sequence). This CDR3 spans 16 amino acids. The DNA for the CDR3 is TGTGCCAGTAGTATTGGACAGGGAGAGGTGGCAGAAAAACTGTTTTTT. Translation: CASSIGQGEVAEKLFF.

The chain recombines TRBV18 with TRBJ1-4; the match to TRBD1 covers 8 bases. With 0 bases clipped from V and 4 bases from J, the junction kept 4 bases outside the gene matches. The CDR3 is 16 residues long. Germline V gene data show CDR1 as KGHSH and CDR2 as LQKENI. CDR3 bases: TGTGCCAGCTCACCACCGAGGGACAGGCTTAATGAAAAACTGTTTTTT. Translated: CASSPPRDRLNEKLFF.